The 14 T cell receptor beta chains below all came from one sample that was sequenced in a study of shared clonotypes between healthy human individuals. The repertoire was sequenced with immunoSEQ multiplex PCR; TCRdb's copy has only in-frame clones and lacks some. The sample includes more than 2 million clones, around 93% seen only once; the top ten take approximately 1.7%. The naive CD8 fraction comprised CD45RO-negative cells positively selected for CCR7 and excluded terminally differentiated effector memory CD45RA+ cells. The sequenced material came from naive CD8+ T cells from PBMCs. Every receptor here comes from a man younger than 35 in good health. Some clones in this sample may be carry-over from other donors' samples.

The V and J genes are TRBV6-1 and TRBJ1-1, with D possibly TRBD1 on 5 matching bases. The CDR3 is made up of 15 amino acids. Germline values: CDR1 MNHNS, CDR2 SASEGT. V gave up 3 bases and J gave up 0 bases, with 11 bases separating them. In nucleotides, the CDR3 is TGTGCCAGCAGTGACAGACAGAGCTTGAACACTGAAGCTTTCTTT. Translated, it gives CASSDRQSLNTEAFF.

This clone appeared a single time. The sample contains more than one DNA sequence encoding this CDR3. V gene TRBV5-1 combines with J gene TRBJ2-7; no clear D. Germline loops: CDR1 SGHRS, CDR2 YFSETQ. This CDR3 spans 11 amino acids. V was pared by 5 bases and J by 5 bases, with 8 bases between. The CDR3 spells CASSLSHEQYF. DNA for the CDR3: TGCGCCAGCAGTCTCTCGCACGAGCAGTACTTC.

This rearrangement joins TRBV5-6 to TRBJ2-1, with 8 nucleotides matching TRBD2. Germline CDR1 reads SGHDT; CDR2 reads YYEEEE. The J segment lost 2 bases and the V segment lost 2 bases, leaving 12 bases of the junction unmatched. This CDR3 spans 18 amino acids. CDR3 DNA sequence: TGTGCCAGCAGCTTAAAGTTCGGGGGGGGACCCACCTACAATGAGCAGTTCTTC. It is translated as CASSLKFGGGPTYNEQFF.

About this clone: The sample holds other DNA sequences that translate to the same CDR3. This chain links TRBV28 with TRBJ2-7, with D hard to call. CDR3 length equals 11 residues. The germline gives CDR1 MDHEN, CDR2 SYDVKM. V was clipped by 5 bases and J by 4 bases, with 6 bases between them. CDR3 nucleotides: TGTGCCAGCAGTCCGTTATACGAGCAGTACTTC. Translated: CASSPLYEQYF.

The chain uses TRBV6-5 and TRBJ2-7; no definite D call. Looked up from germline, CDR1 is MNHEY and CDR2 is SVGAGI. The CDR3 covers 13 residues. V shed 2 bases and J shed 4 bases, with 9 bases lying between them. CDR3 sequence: CASSYLEKYEQYF. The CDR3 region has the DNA TGTGCCAGCAGTTACCTCGAGAAGTACGAGCAGTACTTC.

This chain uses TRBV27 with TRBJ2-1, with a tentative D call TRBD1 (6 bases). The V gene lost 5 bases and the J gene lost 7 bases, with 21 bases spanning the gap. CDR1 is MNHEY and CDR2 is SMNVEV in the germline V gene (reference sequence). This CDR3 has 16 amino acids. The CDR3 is CASSLTRLGASNEQFF. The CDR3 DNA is TGTGCCAGCAGTCTCACTAGGTTGGGGGCATCGAATGAGCAGTTCTTC.

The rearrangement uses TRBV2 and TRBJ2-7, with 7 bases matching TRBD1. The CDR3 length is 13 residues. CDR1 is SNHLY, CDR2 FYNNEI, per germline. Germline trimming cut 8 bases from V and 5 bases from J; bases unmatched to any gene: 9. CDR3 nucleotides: TGTGCCAGCGAGGGTGACAGGGCCCACGAGCAGTACTTC. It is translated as CASEGDRAHEQYF.

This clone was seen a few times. The chain's CDR3 is CASSPQGDQPQHF. In DNA form, the CDR3 reads TGTGCCAGCAGTCCACAGGGAGATCAGCCCCAGCATTTT. The chain is built from TRBV7-9 and TRBJ1-5; maybe TRBD1 (6 bases). This CDR3 is 13 amino acids long. Trimming removed 6 bases from V and 5 bases from J, with 11 bases in between. CDR1 is SEHNR and CDR2 is FQNEAQ in the germline V gene (reference sequence). Full variable domain (outside the CDR3, taken from reference TRBV7-9 and TRBJ1-5): DTGVSQNPRHKITKRGQNVTFRCDPISEHNRLYWYRQTLGQGPEFLTYFQNEAQLEKSRLLSDRFSAERPKGSFSTLEIQRTEQGDSAMYLCASSPQGDQPQHFGDGTRLSIL.

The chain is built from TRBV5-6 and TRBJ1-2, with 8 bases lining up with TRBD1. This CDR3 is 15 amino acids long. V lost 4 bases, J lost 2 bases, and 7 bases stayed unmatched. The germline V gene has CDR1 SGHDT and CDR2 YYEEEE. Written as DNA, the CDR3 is TGTGCCAGCAGCACAGGGGGGACAGGAAACTATGGCTACACCTTC. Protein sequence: CASSTGGTGNYGYTF.

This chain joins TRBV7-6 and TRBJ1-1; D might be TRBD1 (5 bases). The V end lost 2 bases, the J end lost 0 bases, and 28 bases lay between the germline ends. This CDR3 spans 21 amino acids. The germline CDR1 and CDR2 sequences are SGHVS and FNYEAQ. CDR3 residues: CASSLLFMGRSEGHLNTEAFF. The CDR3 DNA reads TGTGCCAGCAGCTTACTCTTTATGGGCCGCAGTGAAGGACACCTGAACACTGAAGCTTTCTTT.

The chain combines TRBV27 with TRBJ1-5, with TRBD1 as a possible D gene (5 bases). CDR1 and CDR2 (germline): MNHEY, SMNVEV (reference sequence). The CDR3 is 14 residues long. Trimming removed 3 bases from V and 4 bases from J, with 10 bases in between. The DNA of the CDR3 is TGTGCCAGCAGTTTGCGACAGCTGAATCAGCCCCAGCATTTT. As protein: CASSLRQLNQPQHF.

The CDR3 spells CASRLSRNTEAFF. DNA of the CDR3: TGTGCCAGCAGGCTGAGCAGGAACACTGAAGCTTTCTTT. This chain joins TRBV28 and TRBJ1-1; D gene unclear. The V gene's germline CDR1 is MDHEN and CDR2 SYDVKM. The V gene lost 6 bases and the J gene lost 1 base, with 9 bases spanning the gap. The CDR3 is 13 amino acids.

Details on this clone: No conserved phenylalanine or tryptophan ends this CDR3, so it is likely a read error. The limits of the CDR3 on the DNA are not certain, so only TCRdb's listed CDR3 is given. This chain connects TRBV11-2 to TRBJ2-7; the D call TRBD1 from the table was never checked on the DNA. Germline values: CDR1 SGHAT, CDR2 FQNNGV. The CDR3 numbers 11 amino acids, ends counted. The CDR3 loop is CASAQGDSLVR.

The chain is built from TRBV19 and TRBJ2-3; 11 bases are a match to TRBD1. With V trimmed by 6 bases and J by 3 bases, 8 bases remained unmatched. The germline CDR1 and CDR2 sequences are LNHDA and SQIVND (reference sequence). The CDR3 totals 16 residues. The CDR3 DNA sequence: TGTGCCAGTAGACCCGGGACAGGGGGAAGTACAGATACGCAGTATTTT. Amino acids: CASRPGTGGSTDTQYF.